This T cell receptor (beta chain) was sequenced in a study of identical twins (dated by TCRdb to about 2016). Broadly, across the study: The study deep-sequenced TCR alpha and beta repertoires from monozygotic twins, unrelated adults of various ages and cord blood to test whether fetal clonotypes persist. Replicate twin experiments were performed at different times using different library preparation protocols to rule out contamination.

Library creation used 5' RACE. The sequencer listed for this sample is Illumina HiSeq 2000. A universal primer binding site was introduced by template switching, and a unique molecular identifier was present in the final cDNA, enabling accurate counting of TCR cDNA molecules. Specific primers in the conserved constant-segment region were used to synthesize first-strand cDNA for the TCR alpha and beta chains. To control for contamination, every cDNA library carried two barcodes: a SMART-Mk sample barcode plus Illumina barcodes. TruSeq adapter sequences along with Illumina sample barcodes were introduced in two successive PCR steps. TCR alpha and beta cDNA libraries were sequenced on the Illumina HiSeq platform with custom primers. On the authors' methods: Unique molecular identifiers were extracted from raw reads with MiGEC, and CDR3 positions were determined with MiXCR. For each individual, recombination models were inferred using an EM algorithm with the repgenHMM and IGoR tools. The analysis of shared clonotypes was done with the tcR package in R, with sharing normalized by the product of cloneset sizes. To study raw recombination free of thymic and clonal selection effects, out-of-frame nonproductive sequences were analyzed. The public reads were quality trimmed at Q25 with fastp and then assembled into clones with MiXCR by TCRdb, keeping productive beta chains. Entries that share a CDR3 protein sequence are merged under the most common genes and DNA. TCRdb assigned the V and J calls; the authors' analysis was not used. The table for this sample lists 430,000 or so distinct CDR3 sequences; 20% to 30% of them were counted only once. The ten most abundant clones make up over 2.5% of the sample.

Every donor was a healthy Caucasian. Three pairs of female monozygotic twins, all aged about 18 to 30 years, were included in the twin cohort. CD4+ and CD8+ T cell populations were isolated with positive isolation kits from Invitrogen. The junction shows trimming of 0 bases on V and 7 bases on J, and the gene matches do not reach 11 bases of it. From a lookup of the germline V gene, CDR1 and CDR2 are SGHRS and YFSETQ. The CDR3, cysteine through phenylalanine, is 16 amino acids long. Kept here is only the CDR3 DNA, which spans 48 bases and is read in frame from base 1. Overall results and qualifications from the work: Compared with coincidental sharing between unrelated individuals, an excess of low generation-probability sequences was observed among out-of-frame TCR alpha sequences shared between twins. The excess sharing between twins in beta out-of-frame sequences was weaker because fewer shared sequences reduced the signal-to-noise ratio. Invariant T cells such as MAIT and iNKT could partly confound zero-insertion analyses, though diverse VJ usage argued against this for most clonotypes. Abundant cord blood beta clonotypes had fewer insertions, young adult naive repertoires showed a similar but weaker trend, and memory repertoires showed no such trend. Out-of-frame TCR alpha sharing in monozygotic twins was systematically underestimated by recombination models, whereas sharing between unrelated individuals was in agreement with the recombination models. Because the same donors could not be followed over many years, the conclusions relied on cross-sectional statistical analysis.

For this clonotype: The specificity of this receptor is unknown. There are no base qualities to consult, and no much larger clone falls within one base.

The sample was also reused in another study, on T cells expressing NK-cell markers. The second study, in turn, reports: Three sorted T-cell subsets (CD3+CD56+NKG2C+, CD3+CD56+NKG2C- and CD3+CD56-NKG2C+) from 7 to 9 donors had their TCR beta-chain repertoires profiled. Among the eight sequenced donors, seven were HCMV-seropositive and one was HCMV-seronegative. To restrict sorting to alphabetaTCR-expressing T cells, an anti-gammadeltaTCR antibody was added in several experiments. In several donors, the dominant CD3+CD56+NKG2C+ clonotypes ranked among the top 10 CD8+ clonotypes, making up about 1.0-7.0% of CD8+ T cells. Those dominant clonotypes were again the most abundant among CD3+CD56-NKG2C+ cells in a handful of donors, at 28.3-60.1%. Whether the expanded NKG2C-expressing T cell clones were specific for HCMV antigens remained unclear. The eight sequenced donors were randomly selected healthy volunteers, three men and five women. HCMV-specific IgG was detected in serum with a commercial ELISA kit to determine HCMV serostatus. MIGEC was used to demultiplex reads and group the reads by UMI, and MiTCR was used to assemble and quantify clonotypes. To exclude erroneous sequences, only TCR cDNA sequences supported by at least two reads were retained. Downstream repertoire analysis used the tcR package, and clonotypes were matched across fractions by CDR3 nucleotide sequence plus V segment. VDJmatch was used to annotate antigen specificity against VDJdb, with one amino acid substitution in CDR3 allowed.

The sequenced sample consisted of CD4+ T cells sorted from blood. This sequence was found in a young woman in good health. The chain uses TRBV5-1 and TRBJ1-1, with TRBD1 matching 8 junction bases. The nucleotides read TGCGCCAGCAGCTTGGCCCCTCAGACAGGGGATGATGAAGCTTTCTTT. It is translated as CASSLAPQTGDDEAFF.